The clone carrying this TCR beta chain was recorded a few times. Its cognate antigen is unknown. Since a much larger clone is just one base distant, this may be a read error. The CDR3 runs to 15 residues. V lost 6 bases and J 7 bases, leaving 18 bases between the germline ends. Looked up from germline, CDR1 is SEHNR and CDR2 is FQNEAQ (reference sequence). This record comes from a study of read filtering for tumor transcriptome and immune sequencing. Findings and caveats of the study: Sorted CD138-negative bone marrow cells were not purified T cells.

This library used roughly 0.4 ug RNA and molecular barcoded adaptors spanning alpha/delta and beta/gamma chains. Each CDR3 protein gets one entry after TCRdb re-called the reads with MiXCR. Of almost 40,000 distinct CDR3 sequences in the sample, approximately 14% were seen once. This TCR was sampled from a donor at least 40 years old with multiple myeloma. V and J are TRBV7-9 and TRBJ2-2; no reliable D call. The sample consisted of a population of CD138-negative cells sorted from bone marrow. The CDR3 region has the DNA TGTGCCAGCAGGCAGCTTGTGGATGCCATCGGGGAGCTGTTTTTT. Its translation: CASRQLVDAIGELFF.